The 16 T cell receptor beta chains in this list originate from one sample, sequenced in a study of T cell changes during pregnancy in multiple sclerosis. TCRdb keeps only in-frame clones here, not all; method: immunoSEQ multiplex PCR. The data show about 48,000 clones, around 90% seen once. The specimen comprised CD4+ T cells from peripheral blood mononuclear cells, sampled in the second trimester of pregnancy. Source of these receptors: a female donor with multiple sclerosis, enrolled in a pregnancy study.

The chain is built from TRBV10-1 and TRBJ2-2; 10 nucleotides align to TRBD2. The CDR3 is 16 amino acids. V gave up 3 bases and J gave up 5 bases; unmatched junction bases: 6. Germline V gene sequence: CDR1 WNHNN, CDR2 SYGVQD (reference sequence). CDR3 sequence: CASSDLAGGWTGELFF. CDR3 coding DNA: TGCGCCAGCAGTGACTTAGCGGGAGGATGGACCGGGGAGCTGTTTTTT.

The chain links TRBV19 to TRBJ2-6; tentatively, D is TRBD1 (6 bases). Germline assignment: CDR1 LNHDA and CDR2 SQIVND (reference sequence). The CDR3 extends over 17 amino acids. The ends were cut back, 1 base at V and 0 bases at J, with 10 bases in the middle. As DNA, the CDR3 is TGTGCCAGTAGTATAGCTGGACAGTACTCTGGGGCCAACGTCCTGACTTTC. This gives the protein CASSIAGQYSGANVLTF.

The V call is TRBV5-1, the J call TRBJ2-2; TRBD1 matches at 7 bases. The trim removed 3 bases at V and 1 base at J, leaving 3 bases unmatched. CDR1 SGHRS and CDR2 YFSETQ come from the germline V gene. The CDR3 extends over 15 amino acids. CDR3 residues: CASSSGTVNTGELFF. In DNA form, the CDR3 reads TGCGCCAGCAGCTCCGGGACAGTGAACACCGGGGAGCTGTTTTTT. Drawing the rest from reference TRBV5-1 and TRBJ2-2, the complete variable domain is KAGVTQTPRYLIKTRGQQVTLSCSPISGHRSVSWYQQTPGQGLQFLFEYFSETQRNKGNFPGRFSGRQFSNSRSEMNVSTLELGDSALYLCASSSGTVNTGELFFGEGSRLTVL.

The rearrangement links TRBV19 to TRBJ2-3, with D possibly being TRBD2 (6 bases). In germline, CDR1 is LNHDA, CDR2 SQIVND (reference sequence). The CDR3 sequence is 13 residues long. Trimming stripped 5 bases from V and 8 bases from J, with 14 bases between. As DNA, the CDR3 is TGTGCCAGTAGTGGGGGACTCGCGGGTACGCAGTATTTT. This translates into CASSGGLAGTQYF.

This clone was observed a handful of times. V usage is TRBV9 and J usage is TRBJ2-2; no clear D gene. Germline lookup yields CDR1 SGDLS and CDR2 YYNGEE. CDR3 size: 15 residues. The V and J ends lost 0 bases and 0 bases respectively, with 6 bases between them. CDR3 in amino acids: CASSVGNSNTGELFF. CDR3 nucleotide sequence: TGTGCCAGCAGCGTAGGAAACTCGAACACCGGGGAGCTGTTTTTT. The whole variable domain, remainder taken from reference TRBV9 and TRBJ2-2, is DSGVTQTPKHLITATGQRVTLRCSPRSGDLSVYWYQQSLDQGLQFLIQYYNGEERAKGNILERFSAQQFPDLHSELNLSSLELGDSALYFCASSVGNSNTGELFFGEGSRLTVL.

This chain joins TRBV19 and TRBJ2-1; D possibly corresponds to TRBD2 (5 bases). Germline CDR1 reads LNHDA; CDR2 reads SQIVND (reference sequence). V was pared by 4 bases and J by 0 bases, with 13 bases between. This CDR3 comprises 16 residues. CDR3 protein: CASSTRDQSSYNEQFF. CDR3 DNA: TGTGCCAGTAGTACCCGGGATCAGAGCTCCTACAATGAGCAGTTCTTC.

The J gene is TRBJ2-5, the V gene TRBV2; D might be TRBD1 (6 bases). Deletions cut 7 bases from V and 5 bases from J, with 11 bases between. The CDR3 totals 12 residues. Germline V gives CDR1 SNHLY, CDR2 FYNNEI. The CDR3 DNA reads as TGTGCCAGCAAAACAGGGCGGGAGACCCAGTACTTC. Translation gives CASKTGRETQYF.

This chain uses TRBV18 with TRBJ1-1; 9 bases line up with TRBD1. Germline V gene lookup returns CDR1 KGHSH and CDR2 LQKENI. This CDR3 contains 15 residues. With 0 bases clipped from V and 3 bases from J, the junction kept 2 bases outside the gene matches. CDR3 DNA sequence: TGTGCCAGCTCACCACCGTGGACAGGGGACACTGAAGCTTTCTTT. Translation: CASSPPWTGDTEAFF.

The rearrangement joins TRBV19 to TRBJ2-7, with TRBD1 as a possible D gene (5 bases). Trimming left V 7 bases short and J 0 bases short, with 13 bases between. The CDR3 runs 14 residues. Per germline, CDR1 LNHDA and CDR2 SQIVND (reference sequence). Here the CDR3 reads CASMSGPSSYEQYF. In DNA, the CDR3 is TGTGCCAGTATGTCAGGGCCCTCCTCCTACGAGCAGTACTTC. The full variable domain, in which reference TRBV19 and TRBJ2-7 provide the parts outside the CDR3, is DGGITQSPKYLFRKEGQNVTLSCEQNLNHDAMYWYRQDPGQGLRLIYYSQIVNDFQKGDIAEGYSVSREKKESFPLTVTSAQKNPTAFYLCASMSGPSSYEQYFGPGTRLTVT.

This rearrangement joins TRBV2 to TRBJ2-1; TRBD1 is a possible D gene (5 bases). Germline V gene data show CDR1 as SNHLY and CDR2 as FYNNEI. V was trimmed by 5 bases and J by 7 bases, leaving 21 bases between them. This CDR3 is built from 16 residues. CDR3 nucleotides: TGTGCCAGCAGTTCCCACCCAGGGTTTTCAACGAATGAGCAGTTCTTC. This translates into CASSSHPGFSTNEQFF.

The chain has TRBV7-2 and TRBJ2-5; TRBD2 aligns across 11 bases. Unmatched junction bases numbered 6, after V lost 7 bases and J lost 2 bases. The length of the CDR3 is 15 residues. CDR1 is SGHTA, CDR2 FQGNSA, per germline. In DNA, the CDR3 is TGTGCCAGCATGCTTAGCGGGAGGGGACAAGAGACCCAGTACTTC. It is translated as CASMLSGRGQETQYF.

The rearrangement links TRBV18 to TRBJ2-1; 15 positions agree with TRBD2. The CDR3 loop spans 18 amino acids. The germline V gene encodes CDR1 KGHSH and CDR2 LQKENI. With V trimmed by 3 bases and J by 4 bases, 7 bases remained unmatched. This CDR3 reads CASSPPGLAGGTYNEQFF. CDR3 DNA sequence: TGTGCCAGCTCACCTCCGGGACTAGCGGGAGGTACTTACAATGAGCAGTTCTTC.

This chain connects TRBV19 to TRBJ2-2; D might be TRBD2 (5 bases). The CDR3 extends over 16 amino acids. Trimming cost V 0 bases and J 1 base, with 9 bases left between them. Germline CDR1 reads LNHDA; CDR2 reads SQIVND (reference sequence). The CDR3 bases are TGTGCCAGTAGTATAGATCCGGGAAAGAACACCGGGGAGCTGTTTTTT. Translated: CASSIDPGKNTGELFF.

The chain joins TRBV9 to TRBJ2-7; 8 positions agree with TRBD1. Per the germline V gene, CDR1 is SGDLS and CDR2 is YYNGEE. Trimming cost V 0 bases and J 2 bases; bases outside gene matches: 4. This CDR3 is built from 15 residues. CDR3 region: CASSVGQGMAYEQYF. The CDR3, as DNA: TGTGCCAGCAGCGTAGGACAGGGGATGGCCTACGAGCAGTACTTC.

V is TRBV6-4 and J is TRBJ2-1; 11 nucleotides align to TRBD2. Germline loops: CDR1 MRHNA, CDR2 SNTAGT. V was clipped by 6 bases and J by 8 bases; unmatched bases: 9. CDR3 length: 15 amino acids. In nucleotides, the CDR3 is TGTGCCAGCAGGATGGGGACTAGCGGTATCTATGAGCAGTTCTTC. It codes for CASRMGTSGIYEQFF.

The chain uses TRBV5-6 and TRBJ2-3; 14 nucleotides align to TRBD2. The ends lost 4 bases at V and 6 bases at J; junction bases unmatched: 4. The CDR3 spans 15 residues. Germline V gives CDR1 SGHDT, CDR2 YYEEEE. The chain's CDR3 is CASSPGTSGSDTQYF. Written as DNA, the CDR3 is TGTGCCAGCAGCCCTGGGACTAGCGGGAGTGATACGCAGTATTTT.